This TCR beta chain was sequenced in a study of blood T cell repertoires in COVID-19. In the study overall: Both acute and convalescent COVID-19 samples were obtained from the United States, Italy and Spain. T cells, B-cell-depleted T cells, or PBMCs supplied cDNA or gDNA.

Patients at the Seattle site were enrolled during active infection and followed longitudinally. In the original workflow: Nucleated cell counts were estimated from reference gene primer amplification. TCRdb keeps only in-frame clones here, not all; method: immunoSEQ multiplex PCR. The V and J calls and the clone size are those of that table, but D and trimming were determined from the DNA. Among about 260,000 clones listed, 75% to 95% were seen once. Per the germline V gene, CDR1 is GTSNPN and CDR2 is SVGIG (reference sequence). J gave up 5 bases and V 2 bases, and 2 bases lay outside the gene matches. This CDR3 has 14 amino acids.

The sequenced material came from peripheral blood. This receptor was identified in a young adult with COVID-19, enrolled during active disease. The chain links TRBV30 to TRBJ2-7; 14 bases are a match to TRBD2. The chain's CDR3 is CAWSMGLAGDEQYF. The DNA of the CDR3 is TGTGCCTGGAGTATGGGACTAGCGGGAGACGAGCAGTACTTC.